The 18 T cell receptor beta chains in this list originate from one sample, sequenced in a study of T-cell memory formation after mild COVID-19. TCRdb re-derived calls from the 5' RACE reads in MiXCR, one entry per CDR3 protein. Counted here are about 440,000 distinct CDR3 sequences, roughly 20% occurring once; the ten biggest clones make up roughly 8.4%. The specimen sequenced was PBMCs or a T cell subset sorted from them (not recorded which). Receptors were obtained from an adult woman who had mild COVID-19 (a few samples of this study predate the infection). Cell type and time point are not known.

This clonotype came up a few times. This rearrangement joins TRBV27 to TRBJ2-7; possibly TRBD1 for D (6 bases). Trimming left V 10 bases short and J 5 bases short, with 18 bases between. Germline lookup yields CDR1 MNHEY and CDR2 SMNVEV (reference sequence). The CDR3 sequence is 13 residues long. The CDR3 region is CATIRQGTHEQYF. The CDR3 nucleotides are TGTGCCACGATCCGGCAGGGGACCCACGAGCAGTACTTC.

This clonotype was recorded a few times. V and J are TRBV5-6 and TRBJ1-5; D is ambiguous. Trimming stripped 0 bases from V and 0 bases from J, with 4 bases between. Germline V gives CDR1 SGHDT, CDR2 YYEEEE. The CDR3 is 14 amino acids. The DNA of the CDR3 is TGTGCCAGCAGCTTGGCCGCTAGCAATCAGCCCCAGCATTTT. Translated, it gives CASSLAASNQPQHF.

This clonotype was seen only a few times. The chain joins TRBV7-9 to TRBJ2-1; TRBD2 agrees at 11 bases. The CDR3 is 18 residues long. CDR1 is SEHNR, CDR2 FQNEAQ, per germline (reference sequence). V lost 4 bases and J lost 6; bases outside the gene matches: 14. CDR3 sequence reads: CASSSTKTGTSGINEQFF. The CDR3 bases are TGTGCCAGCAGCTCCACGAAGACCGGGACTAGCGGTATCAATGAGCAGTTCTTC. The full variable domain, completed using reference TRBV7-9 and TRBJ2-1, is DTGVSQNPRHKITKRGQNVTFRCDPISEHNRLYWYRQTLGQGPEFLTYFQNEAQLEKSRLLSDRFSAERPKGSFSTLEIQRTEQGDSAMYLCASSSTKTGTSGINEQFFGPGTRLTVL.

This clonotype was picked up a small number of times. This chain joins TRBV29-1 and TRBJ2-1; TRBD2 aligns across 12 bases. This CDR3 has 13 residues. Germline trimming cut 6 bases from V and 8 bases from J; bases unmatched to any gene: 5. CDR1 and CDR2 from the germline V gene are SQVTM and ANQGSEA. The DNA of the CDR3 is TGCAGCGTCGGACTAGCGGGACTTGATGAGCAGTTCTTC. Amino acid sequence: CSVGLAGLDEQFF.

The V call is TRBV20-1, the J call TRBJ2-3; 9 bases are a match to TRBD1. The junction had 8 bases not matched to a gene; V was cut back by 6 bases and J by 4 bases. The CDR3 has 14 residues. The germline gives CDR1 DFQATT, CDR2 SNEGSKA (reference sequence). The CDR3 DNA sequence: TGCAGTGCCCTCGGGACAGGGTTTTCAGATACGCAGTATTTT. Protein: CSALGTGFSDTQYF.

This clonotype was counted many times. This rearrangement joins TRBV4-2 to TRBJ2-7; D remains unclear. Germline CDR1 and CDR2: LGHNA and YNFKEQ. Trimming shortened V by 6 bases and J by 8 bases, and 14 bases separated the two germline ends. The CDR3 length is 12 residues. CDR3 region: CASSPDLEQQYF. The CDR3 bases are TGTGCCAGCAGTCCGGACCTGGAGCAGCAGTACTTC.

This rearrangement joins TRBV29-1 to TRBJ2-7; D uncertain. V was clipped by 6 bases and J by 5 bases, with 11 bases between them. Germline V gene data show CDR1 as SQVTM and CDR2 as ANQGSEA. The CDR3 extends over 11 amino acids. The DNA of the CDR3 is TGCAGCGTCTATGGGATTCACGAGCAGTACTTC. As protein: CSVYGIHEQYF.

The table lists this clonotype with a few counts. CDR3 region: CASSLRVGADTQYF. DNA of the CDR3: TGTGCCAGCAGTTTAAGGGTTGGCGCAGATACGCAGTATTTT. The chain recombines TRBV27 with TRBJ2-3; no definite D call. Germline V gene lookup returns CDR1 MNHEY and CDR2 SMNVEV (reference sequence). V was shortened by 2 bases and J by 4 bases, with 10 bases between the two germline ends. CDR3 length: 14 amino acids.

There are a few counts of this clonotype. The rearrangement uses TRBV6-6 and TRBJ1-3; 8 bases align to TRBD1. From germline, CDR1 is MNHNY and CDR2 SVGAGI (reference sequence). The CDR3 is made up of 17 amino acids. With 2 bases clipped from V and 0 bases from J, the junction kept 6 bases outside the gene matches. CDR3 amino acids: CASSYGTGKSSGNTIYF. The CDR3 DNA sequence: TGTGCCAGCAGTTACGGGACAGGAAAAAGCTCTGGAAACACCATATATTTT.

DNA of the CDR3: TGTGCCACCAGTGAGGGGGGGATAACGAACACCGGGGAGCTGTTTTTT. Its protein is CATSEGGITNTGELFF. The chain has TRBV24-1 and TRBJ2-2, with 7 nucleotides matching TRBD2. This CDR3 comprises 16 residues. The ends lost 4 bases at V and 0 bases at J; junction bases unmatched: 4. Germline values: CDR1 KGHDR, CDR2 SFDVKD.

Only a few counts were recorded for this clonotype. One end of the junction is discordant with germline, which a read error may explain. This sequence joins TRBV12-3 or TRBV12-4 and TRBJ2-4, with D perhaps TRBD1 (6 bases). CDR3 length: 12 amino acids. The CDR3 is CASSQRVQGPFF. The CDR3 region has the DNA TGTGCCAGCAGTCAAAGGGTACAGGGTCCCTTCTTC.

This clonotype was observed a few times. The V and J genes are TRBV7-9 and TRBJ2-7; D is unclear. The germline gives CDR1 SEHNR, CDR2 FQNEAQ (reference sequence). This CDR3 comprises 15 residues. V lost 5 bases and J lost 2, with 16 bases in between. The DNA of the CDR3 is TGTGCCAGCAGCCGACTTCTCGGGCAGGCCTACGAGCAGTACTTC. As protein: CASSRLLGQAYEQYF.

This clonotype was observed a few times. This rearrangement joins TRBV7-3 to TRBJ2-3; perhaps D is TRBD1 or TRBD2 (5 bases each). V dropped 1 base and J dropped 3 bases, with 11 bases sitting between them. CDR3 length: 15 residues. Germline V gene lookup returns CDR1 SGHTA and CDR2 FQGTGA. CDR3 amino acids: CASSLSRGPTDTQYF. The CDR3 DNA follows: TGTGCCAGCAGCTTAAGTCGGGGACCTACAGATACGCAGTATTTT.

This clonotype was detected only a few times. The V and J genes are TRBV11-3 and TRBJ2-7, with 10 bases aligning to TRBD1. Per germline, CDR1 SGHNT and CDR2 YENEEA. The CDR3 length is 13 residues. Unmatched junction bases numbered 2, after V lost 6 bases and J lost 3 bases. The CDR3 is CASRWTGGYEQYF. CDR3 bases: TGTGCCAGCAGATGGACAGGGGGCTACGAGCAGTACTTC.

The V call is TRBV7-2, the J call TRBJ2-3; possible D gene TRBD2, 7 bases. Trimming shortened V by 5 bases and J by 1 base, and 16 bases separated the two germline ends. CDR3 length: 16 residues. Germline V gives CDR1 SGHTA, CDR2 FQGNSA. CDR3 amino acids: CASSLGGGVGTDTQYF. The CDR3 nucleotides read TGTGCCAGCAGCCTTGGGGGGGGCGTGGGCACAGATACGCAGTATTTT.

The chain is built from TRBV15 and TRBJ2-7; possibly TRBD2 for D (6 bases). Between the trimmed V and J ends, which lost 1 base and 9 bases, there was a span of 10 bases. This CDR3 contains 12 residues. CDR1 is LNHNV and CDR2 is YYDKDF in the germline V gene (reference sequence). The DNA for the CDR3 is TGTGCCACCAGCAGAGTTGAGGGAGGGCAGTACTTC. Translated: CATSRVEGGQYF. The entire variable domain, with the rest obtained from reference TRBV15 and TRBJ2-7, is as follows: DAMVIQNPRYQVTQFGKPVTLSCSQTLNHNVMYWYQQKSSQAPKLLFHYYDKDFNNEADTPDNFQSRRPNTSFCFLDIRSPGLGDTAMYLCATSRVEGGQYFGPGTRLTVT.

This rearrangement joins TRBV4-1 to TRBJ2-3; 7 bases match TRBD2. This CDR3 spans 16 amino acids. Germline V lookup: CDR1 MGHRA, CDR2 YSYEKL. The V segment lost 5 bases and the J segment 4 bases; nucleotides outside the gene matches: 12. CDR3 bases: TGCGCCAGCAGCGCCCGTCCGGGGGGAGATGCAGATACGCAGTATTTT. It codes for CASSARPGGDADTQYF.

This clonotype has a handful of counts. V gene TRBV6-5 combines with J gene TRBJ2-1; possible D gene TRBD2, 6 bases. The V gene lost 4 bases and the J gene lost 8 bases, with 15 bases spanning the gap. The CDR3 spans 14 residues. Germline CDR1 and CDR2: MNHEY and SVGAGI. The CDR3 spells CASSSPGLGDEQFF. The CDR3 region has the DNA TGTGCCAGCAGTTCCCCGGGACTCGGGGATGAGCAGTTCTTC.